This T cell receptor (beta chain) was recorded in a study of cytomegalovirus exposure and HLA in healthy donors. In regard to this clone: Its antigen is not known.

General observations from the study: In a later analysis, a genetic analysis reported fewer productive-TCR N-insertions in an Asian-associated ancestry cluster than the cohort average.

The study ran its PCR with 60 Vbeta and 13 Jbeta primers. Profiled with immunoSEQ multiplex PCR; TCRdb holds only in-frame clones, not every one. In the table there are 110,000 or so clones, approximately 83% of which are singletons. Germline CDR1 is MNHEY and CDR2 is SMNVEV (reference sequence). Trimming stripped 3 bases from V and 1 base from J, with 11 bases between. The CDR3 length is 15 residues. The rearrangement links TRBV27 to TRBJ2-3; D may be TRBD2 (5 bases). Sequenced: PBMCs. This receptor was obtained from a woman younger than 30 in good health and CMV-seronegative. The CDR3 DNA reads as TGTGCCAGCAGTTTCTGGGGTAGCGGCACAGATACGCAGTATTTT. It specifies CASSFWGSGTDTQYF.